The 21 T cell receptor beta chains below were found in one sample sequenced in a study of blood T cell repertoires in COVID-19 (dated by TCRdb to 2020 to 2021). Receptor amplification or capture employed the immunoSEQ multiplex PCR assay. The table was pulled from immuneACCESS by TCRdb, which kept in-frame rearrangements only. Such tables lose some clones; where checked, under half of the loss comes from unresolved V genes, and the rest has no known cause. In this sample the table shows some 40,000 clones, approximately 91% of which occur a single time. The ten most abundant clones make up roughly 2% of the sample. Input material: peripheral blood. These receptors came from a man aged 45-65 years with active COVID-19.

V is TRBV13 and J is TRBJ2-7; 9 nucleotides align to TRBD2. The germline gives CDR1 PRHDT, CDR2 FYEKMQ (reference sequence). V was clipped by 0 bases and J by 2 bases; unmatched bases: 2. The CDR3 sequence is 15 residues long. CDR3 residues: CASSLGERGAYEQYF. CDR3 bases: TGTGCCAGCAGCTTAGGAGAGCGGGGGGCCTACGAGCAGTACTTC. Based on the CDR3 plus reference TRBV13 and TRBJ2-7, the full variable domain is AAGVIQSPRHLIKEKRETATLKCYPIPRHDTVYWYQQGPGQDPQFLISFYEKMQSDKGSIPDRFSAQQFSDYHSELNMSSLELGDSALYFCASSLGERGAYEQYFGPGTRLTVT.

The chain links TRBV27 to TRBJ1-1, with D uncertain. This CDR3 is built from 13 residues. V lost 6 bases to trimming and J lost 5 bases, with 13 bases between them. Germline values: CDR1 MNHEY, CDR2 SMNVEV (reference sequence). Here the CDR3 reads CASRPYTGTEAFF. The DNA for the CDR3 is TGTGCCAGCAGGCCTTATACGGGGACTGAAGCTTTCTTT.

This CDR3 is CASSLGTSGGFTDTQYF. In DNA form, the CDR3 reads TGTGCCAGCAGCTTAGGGACTAGCGGAGGTTTCACAGATACGCAGTATTTT. The V gene is TRBV7-8, the J gene TRBJ2-3; 10 nucleotides agree with TRBD2. The CDR3 consists of 17 residues. The germline V gene encodes CDR1 SGHVS and CDR2 FQNEAQ. The junction had 6 bases not matched to a gene; V was cut back by 1 base and J by 2 bases. The full variable domain, in which reference TRBV7-8 and TRBJ2-3 provide the parts outside the CDR3, is GAGVSQSPRYKVAKRGQDVALRCDPISGHVSLFWYQQALGQGPEFLTYFQNEAQLDKSGLPSDRFFAERPEGSVSTLKIQRTQQEDSAVYLCASSLGTSGGFTDTQYFGPGTRLTVL.

The chain joins TRBV5-1 to TRBJ1-3, with 11 bases aligning to TRBD1. This CDR3 is built from 17 residues. Germline V gives CDR1 SGHRS, CDR2 YFSETQ. After removal of 3 bases from V and 3 bases from J, the junction contained 8 bases not matched to a gene. The CDR3 sequence: CASSWMTGTGGGNTIYF. CDR3 in DNA: TGCGCCAGCAGCTGGATGACCGGGACAGGGGGTGGAAACACCATATATTTT.

The V and J genes are TRBV18 and TRBJ2-7, with 9 positions matching TRBD1. The CDR3 totals 11 residues. V was clipped by 6 bases and J by 12 bases; unmatched bases: 6. CDR1 is KGHSH and CDR2 is LQKENI in the germline V gene. For the CDR3, the DNA is TGTGCCAGCTCGCCCGGACAGGGGTCGTACTTC. The encoded protein is CASSPGQGSYF.

The chain recombines TRBV6-4 with TRBJ2-3; maybe TRBD1 (5 bases). V lost 0 bases to trimming and J lost 3 bases, with 7 bases between them. The CDR3 loop spans 14 amino acids. CDR1 and CDR2 (germline): MRHNA, SNTAGT. The CDR3 loop is CASSDSQGTDTQYF. In DNA, the CDR3 is TGTGCCAGCAGTGACTCGCAGGGAACAGATACGCAGTATTTT.

The V gene is TRBV4-1, the J gene TRBJ2-7; unclear D gene. Germline V gives CDR1 MGHRA, CDR2 YSYEKL. Trimming removed 4 bases from V and 5 bases from J, with 12 bases in between. The CDR3 is 13 residues long. The CDR3 region is CASSPGSVHEQYF. CDR3 DNA: TGCGCCAGCAGCCCCGGAAGCGTCCACGAGCAGTACTTC.

V is TRBV18 and J is TRBJ2-5; 8 bases agree with TRBD1. This CDR3 has 14 residues. J was trimmed by 4 bases and V by 6 bases; bases with no gene match: 7. Per germline, CDR1 KGHSH and CDR2 LQKENI. In DNA form, the CDR3 reads TGTGCCAGCTCTCCGGACAGGGCGCTAGAGACCCAGTACTTC. It specifies CASSPDRALETQYF.

The rearrangement links TRBV19 to TRBJ2-2; TRBD2 matches at 7 bases. V shed 3 bases and J 4 bases; nucleotides not matched to a gene: 5. There are 15 residues in the CDR3. Looked up from germline, CDR1 is LNHDA and CDR2 is SQIVND (reference sequence). The CDR3 sequence is CASSISGLTTGELFF. The CDR3 DNA reads as TGTGCCAGTAGTATTTCGGGACTAACCACCGGGGAGCTGTTTTTT.

J is TRBJ1-1 and V is TRBV5-1; TRBD1 is a possible D gene (6 bases). CDR3 length equals 14 residues. Trimming pared 4 bases from V and 2 bases from J, leaving 12 bases between. Germline V CDR1 and CDR2: SGHRS, YFSETQ. The CDR3 loop is CASSPEQGNTEAFF. The CDR3 DNA reads TGCGCCAGCAGCCCTGAACAGGGTAACACTGAAGCTTTCTTT.

The chain is built from TRBV6-1 and TRBJ2-3, with D unresolved. Between the trimmed V and J ends, which lost 1 base and 2 bases, there was a span of 10 bases. Germline-derived CDR1 and CDR2 are MNHNS and SASEGT. This CDR3 has 15 amino acids. The CDR3 here is CASSEGGRYTDTQYF. CDR3 in DNA: TGTGCCAGCAGTGAAGGAGGCAGATACACAGATACGCAGTATTTT.

Concerning this clone itself: The junction departs from germline at one end; a sequencing error may be responsible. The chain joins TRBV2 to TRBJ2-7; 10 bases are a match to TRBD2. The length of the CDR3 is 15 residues. Germline CDR1 SNHLY, CDR2 FYNNEI. CDR3 bases: TGTGCCAGCAGCCTTCGGACTAGCGGTTCCTACGGGCAGTACTTC. This translates into CASSLRTSGSYGQYF.

This clone appeared a single time. The genes are TRBV27 and TRBJ2-3; TRBD1 agrees at 12 bases. CDR1 MNHEY and CDR2 SMNVEV come from the germline V gene (reference sequence). The V and J ends lost 5 bases and 4 bases, in that order; junction bases with no gene match: 7. This CDR3 has 16 amino acids. The CDR3 loop is CASSPWGQGASDTQYF. The CDR3 nucleotides read TGTGCCAGCAGTCCTTGGGGACAGGGGGCATCAGATACGCAGTATTTT.

On this clone: The sample contains more than one DNA sequence encoding this CDR3. V usage is TRBV27 and J usage is TRBJ2-2, with D possibly being TRBD1 (5 bases). V lost 8 bases and J 1 base, leaving 11 bases between the germline ends. CDR1 and CDR2 from the germline V gene are MNHEY and SMNVEV (reference sequence). CDR3 length equals 14 residues. The CDR3 region is CASSPGRNTGELFF. CDR3 coding DNA: TGTGCCAGCTCCCCAGGGCGGAACACCGGGGAGCTGTTTTTT.

The chain combines TRBV11-2 with TRBJ2-6; 7 nucleotides align to TRBD2. Germline V gene data show CDR1 as SGHAT and CDR2 as FQNNGV. This CDR3 spans 18 amino acids. V shed 5 bases, J shed 2 bases, and the junction held 12 bases outside the gene matches. The CDR3 bases are TGTGCCAGCAGCCCCCGGCCGGGGGGAATCACTGGGGCCAACGTCCTGACTTTC. This sequence encodes CASSPRPGGITGANVLTF.

The genes are TRBV7-3 and TRBJ1-2; 8 bases align to TRBD1. V shed 0 bases, J shed 5 bases, and the junction held 5 bases outside the gene matches. Germline values: CDR1 SGHTA, CDR2 FQGTGA. The CDR3 contains 15 residues. The chain's CDR3 is CASSLTGGTGYGYTF. The CDR3 region has the DNA TGTGCCAGCAGCTTAACGGGGGGGACAGGTTATGGCTACACCTTC.

This clone was observed once. The chain links TRBV3-1 (or the pseudogene TRBV3-2) to TRBJ2-3; D not resolved. Germline CDR1 and CDR2: LGHDT and YNNKEL (reference sequence). With 3 bases removed from V and 6 bases from J, the gap between germline ends came to 4 bases. CDR3 size: 11 residues. CDR3 nucleotides: TGTGCCAGCAGCCATATTGATACGCAGTATTTT. Encoded protein: CASSHIDTQYF.

J is TRBJ1-1 and V is TRBV6-4; D is undetermined. The CDR3 spans 12 residues. V lost 5 bases and J lost 8, with 12 bases in between. Germline CDR1 is MRHNA and CDR2 is SNTAGT. CDR3 coding DNA: TGTGCCAGCAGTCCCAACGGCAGGGAAGCTTTCTTT. Its translation: CASSPNGREAFF.

This sequence joins TRBV18 and TRBJ1-2; 8 bases match TRBD1. The CDR3 consists of 14 residues. The germline V gene has CDR1 KGHSH and CDR2 LQKENI. V was pared by 3 bases and J by 8 bases, with 8 bases of the junction left unmatched. CDR3 in DNA: TGTGCCAGCTCACCGGAAGGACAGGGTTCAGGCTACACCTTC. Its translation: CASSPEGQGSGYTF.

The chain is built from TRBV30 and TRBJ1-3; the D gene is possibly TRBD1 (6 bases). The CDR3 is 17 amino acids. The germline V gene has CDR1 GTSNPN and CDR2 SVGIG (reference sequence). V was shortened by 4 bases and J by 0 bases, with 19 bases between the two germline ends. This CDR3 is CAWIRDKLKGSGNTIYF. CDR3 coding DNA: TGTGCCTGGATACGGGACAAACTCAAGGGCTCTGGAAACACCATATATTTT.

The V and J genes are TRBV9 and TRBJ2-1, with 7 bases that match TRBD2. This CDR3 spans 16 amino acids. J gave up 4 bases and V 4 bases, and 11 bases lay outside the gene matches. CDR1 is SGDLS and CDR2 is YYNGEE in the germline V gene. CDR3 amino acids: CASSNSGGGPYNEQFF. CDR3 in DNA: TGTGCCAGCAGCAACTCGGGGGGAGGGCCGTACAATGAGCAGTTCTTC.